Given below is one T cell receptor (beta chain) in context. Its target is unknown. This entry comes from a study of resident and recirculating memory T cells in vitiligo. Study-wide points: TCR sequences were not conserved across biopsy sites or patients.

The table came from immunoSEQ multiplex PCR; TCRdb's copy has only in-frame clones and leaves some out. The repertoire consists of more than 65,000 clones, with roughly 92% occurring once and the leading ten covering around 4.6%. Sequencing was carried out using blood. The receptor comes from a male donor with vitiligo.

CDR3 bases: TGTGCCAGCAGCTTCGACAGGGGTGTTCCCGGGGAGCTGTTTTTT. It is translated as CASSFDRGVPGELFF. J is TRBJ2-2 and V is TRBV11-2, with 8 bases lining up with TRBD1. Germline CDR1 is SGHAT and CDR2 is FQNNGV. The CDR3 is made up of 15 amino acids. Trimming at V came to 3 bases and at J to 6 bases, leaving 6 bases not matched to a gene.